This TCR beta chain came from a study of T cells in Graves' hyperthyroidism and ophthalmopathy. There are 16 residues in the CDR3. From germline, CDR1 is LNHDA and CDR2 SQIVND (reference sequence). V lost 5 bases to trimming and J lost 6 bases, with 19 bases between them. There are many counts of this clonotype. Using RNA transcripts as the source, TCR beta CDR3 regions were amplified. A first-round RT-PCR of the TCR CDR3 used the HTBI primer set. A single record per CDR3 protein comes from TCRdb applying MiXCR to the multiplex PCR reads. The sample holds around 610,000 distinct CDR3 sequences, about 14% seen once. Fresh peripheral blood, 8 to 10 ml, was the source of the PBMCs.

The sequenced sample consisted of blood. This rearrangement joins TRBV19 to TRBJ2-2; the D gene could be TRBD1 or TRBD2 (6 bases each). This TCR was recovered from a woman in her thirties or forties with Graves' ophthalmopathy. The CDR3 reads CASSLGDRRAAGELFF. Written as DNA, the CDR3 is TGTGCCAGTAGTCTCGGTGACAGGAGGGCCGCCGGGGAGCTGTTTTTT.